A single sample gave rise to the 21 T cell receptor beta chains below, sequenced in a study of shared clonotypes between healthy human individuals. The method was immunoSEQ multiplex PCR; TCRdb's version includes in-frame clones alone and lacks a portion of them. Found here are about 490,000 clones, roughly 80% of them singletons; the top ten hold 9.5% to 15%. Sequences were obtained from PBMCs. The source is a woman aged 40 to 50 in good health. Some clones in this sample may be carry-over from other donors' samples.

The rearrangement links TRBV27 to TRBJ1-3; D remains unclear. The CDR3 loop spans 13 amino acids. V dropped 3 bases and J dropped 2 bases, with 5 bases sitting between them. Germline CDR1 is MNHEY and CDR2 is SMNVEV (reference sequence). In nucleotides, the CDR3 is TGTGCCAGCAGTTTCCGTACTGGAAACACCATATATTTT. This codes for CASSFRTGNTIYF.

The chain is built from TRBV5-4 and TRBJ2-5, with 8 nucleotides matching TRBD1. This CDR3 comprises 15 residues. Germline V gene lookup returns CDR1 SGHNT and CDR2 YYREEE (reference sequence). The V and J ends lost 3 bases and 5 bases, in that order; junction bases with no gene match: 9. The CDR3 DNA reads TGTGCCAGCAGCTCTTCCGGGACAGGCAGGGAGACCCAGTACTTC. It codes for CASSSSGTGRETQYF.

Ten or more counts support this clone. The chain couples TRBV5-1 to TRBJ2-7; TRBD2 is a possible D gene (6 bases). The CDR3 contains 14 residues. Per the germline V gene, CDR1 is SGHRS and CDR2 is YFSETQ. The V gene lost 7 bases and the J gene lost 3 bases, with 17 bases spanning the gap. The CDR3 reads CASRPLPGVYEQYF. The CDR3 coding sequence is TGCGCCAGCCGCCCCCTGCCGGGGGTCTACGAGCAGTACTTC.

The chain combines TRBV29-1 with TRBJ2-3, with TRBD1 matching 7 bases. V lost 6 bases to trimming and J lost 1 base; unmatched junction nucleotides: 7. The CDR3 has 14 residues. Per the germline V gene, CDR1 is SQVTM and CDR2 is ANQGSEA. CDR3 amino acids: CSVSGTEGTDTQYF. The CDR3 nucleotides read TGCAGCGTCTCCGGGACAGAAGGCACAGATACGCAGTATTTT.

This sequence joins TRBV25-1 and TRBJ1-1; possibly TRBD1 for D (5 bases). This CDR3 comprises 14 residues. Germline assignment: CDR1 MGHDK and CDR2 SYGVNS. Trimming took off 3 bases at V and 4 bases at J, with 12 bases between the two ends. The CDR3 nucleotides read TGTGCCAGCAGTGACCTCGTTAGGGGCACTGAAGCTTTCTTT. Amino acid sequence: CASSDLVRGTEAFF.

To note about this clone: A far more abundant clone sits one base away, making this likely a read error. This sequence joins TRBV7-9 and TRBJ1-1; D gene ambiguous. Trimming took off 5 bases at V and 11 bases at J, with 12 bases between the two ends. The CDR3 length is 11 residues. Germline V lookup: CDR1 SEHNR, CDR2 FQNEAQ (reference sequence). CDR3 sequence: CASSPDGKAFF. CDR3 bases: TGTGCCAGCAGCCCCGACGGTAAGGCTTTCTTT.

The chain couples TRBV5-6 to TRBJ1-3; TRBD1 matches 7 bases. Trimming cost V 4 bases and J 4 bases; bases outside gene matches: 14. This CDR3 is 17 amino acids long. In germline, CDR1 is SGHDT, CDR2 YYEEEE. CDR3 sequence: CASSIPGTALSGNTIYF. The CDR3 nucleotides read TGTGCCAGCAGCATCCCCGGGACAGCTCTCTCAGGAAACACCATATATTTT.

The chain combines TRBV2 with TRBJ1-2; D remains unclear. CDR3 size: 14 residues. CDR1 and CDR2 (germline): SNHLY, FYNNEI. V gave up 3 bases and J gave up 0 bases, with 8 bases separating them. CDR3 protein: CASSDVQTNYGYTF. Written as DNA, the CDR3 is TGTGCCAGCAGTGACGTGCAAACTAACTATGGCTACACCTTC.

About this clone itself: This may be a read error: a much more frequent sequence differs by one nucleotide. This chain uses TRBV5-1 with TRBJ2-3; D uncertain. V shed 4 bases and J shed 2 bases, with 5 bases lying between them. The V gene's germline CDR1 is SGHRS and CDR2 YFSETQ. CDR3 length: 12 amino acids. The CDR3 coding sequence is TGCGCCAGCAGCGTAAACACAGATACGCAGTATTTT. Translation gives CASSVNTDTQYF. The complete variable domain, with remaining parts taken from reference TRBV5-1 and TRBJ2-3, reads KAGVTQTPRYLIKTRGQQVTLSCSPISGHRSVSWYQQTPGQGLQFLFEYFSETQRNKGNFPGRFSGRQFSNSRSEMNVSTLELGDSALYLCASSVNTDTQYFGPGTRLTVL.

V usage is TRBV2 and J usage is TRBJ2-7; the D gene is possibly TRBD2 (6 bases). Germline V lookup: CDR1 SNHLY, CDR2 FYNNEI. The CDR3 has 14 amino acids. With 2 bases removed from V and 3 bases from J, the gap between germline ends came to 11 bases. CDR3 residues: CASSEWEEDYEQYF. The CDR3 region has the DNA TGTGCCAGCAGTGAATGGGAGGAGGACTACGAGCAGTACTTC.

The chain uses TRBV28 and TRBJ2-5, with D maybe TRBD2 (6 bases). The CDR3 is made up of 15 amino acids. Germline V gives CDR1 MDHEN, CDR2 SYDVKM. Between the trimmed V and J ends, which lost 5 bases and 0 bases, there was a span of 13 bases. CDR3 amino acids: CASSPGDGYQETQYF. The CDR3 DNA sequence: TGTGCCAGCAGTCCGGGGGACGGATACCAAGAGACCCAGTACTTC.

The V and J genes are TRBV5-1 and TRBJ2-5; D tentatively reads TRBD1 or TRBD2 (6 bases each). The length of the CDR3 is 13 residues. Trimming pared 4 bases from V and 5 bases from J, leaving 12 bases between. Germline V gene data show CDR1 as SGHRS and CDR2 as YFSETQ. DNA for the CDR3: TGCGCCAGCAGCCGGTGGAGGGGGGAGACCCAGTACTTC. Protein sequence: CASSRWRGETQYF.

The chain has TRBV27 and TRBJ1-2; D call uncertain. Trimming removed 4 bases from V and 6 bases from J, with 15 bases in between. CDR1 is MNHEY, CDR2 SMNVEV, per germline (reference sequence). The CDR3 runs 14 residues. The CDR3 loop is CASSWTRGSNGYTF. CDR3 bases: TGTGCCAGCAGTTGGACTCGGGGTTCGAATGGCTACACCTTC.

The rearrangement uses TRBV18 and TRBJ2-7; TRBD2 matches at 7 bases. V shed 8 bases, J shed 2 bases, and the junction held 9 bases outside the gene matches. The CDR3 extends over 14 amino acids. Germline V gene data show CDR1 as KGHSH and CDR2 as LQKENI. DNA of the CDR3: TGTGCCAGCAGTGGAGCGGGATTAACCTACGAGCAGTACTTC. Amino acids: CASSGAGLTYEQYF.

A note on this clone: A far larger clone is only one base removed, so a read error is likely. V and J are TRBV28 and TRBJ1-2; D ambiguous. Germline CDR1 MDHEN, CDR2 SYDVKM. The CDR3 is 14 residues long. The CDR3 reads CASSSSPLNYGYAF. Written as DNA, the CDR3 is TGTGCCAGCAGTTCTTCCCCTCTTAACTATGGCTACGCCTTC.

On this clone itself: A far larger clone is one nucleotide away, so this likely arose from a read error. This chain links TRBV28 with TRBJ1-2; 10 bases map to TRBD1. The germline gives CDR1 MDHEN, CDR2 SYDVKM. Losses at the gene ends were 6 bases for V and 8 bases for J; bases not matched to a gene: 12. The CDR3 length is 15 residues. The CDR3 protein is CASSPFGQGEWGYTF. The DNA of the CDR3 is TGTGCCAGCAGCCCCTTTGGACAGGGGGAGTGGGGCTACACCTTC.

The chain recombines TRBV7-8 with TRBJ2-3; possible D gene TRBD1, 5 bases. V lost 4 bases and J lost 4, with 15 bases in between. Per germline, CDR1 SGHVS and CDR2 FQNEAQ. CDR3 length equals 15 residues. This CDR3 is CASSSHMDMADTQYF. The CDR3 nucleotides are TGTGCCAGCAGCTCCCACATGGACATGGCAGATACGCAGTATTTT. Full variable domain (remainder filled in from reference TRBV7-8 and TRBJ2-3): GAGVSQSPRYKVAKRGQDVALRCDPISGHVSLFWYQQALGQGPEFLTYFQNEAQLDKSGLPSDRFFAERPEGSVSTLKIQRTQQEDSAVYLCASSSHMDMADTQYFGPGTRLTVL.

This clone was found a few times. A much larger clone lies one base from this, so it may be a read error. The J gene is TRBJ2-7, the V gene TRBV18; a weak D match, TRBD1 (6 bases). This CDR3 is built from 14 residues. Germline-derived CDR1 and CDR2 are KGHSH and LQKENI. Trimming took 2 bases from V and 6 from J, leaving 14 bases between them. DNA for the CDR3: TGTGCCAGCTCACCATACAGGGACCCCTGCGAGCAGTACTTC. As protein: CASSPYRDPCEQYF.

On this clone itself: It is likely a read error: a sequence one base away is far more abundant. The CDR3 end shows no conserved phenylalanine or tryptophan, and so a read error is likely. The chain's CDR3 is CASSIVVNTEAFL. The CDR3 bases are TGTGCCAGTAGTATTGTGGTGAACACTGAAGCTTTCCTT. The chain combines TRBV19 with TRBJ1-1; no reliable D call. Germline V lookup: CDR1 LNHDA, CDR2 SQIVND (reference sequence). V lost 3 bases and J 0 bases, leaving 5 bases between the germline ends. The CDR3 sequence is 13 residues long.

The chain has TRBV7-9 and TRBJ2-1; 7 bases line up with TRBD1. V dropped 11 bases and J dropped 4; count of bases not matched to a gene: 14. The germline V gene has CDR1 SEHNR and CDR2 FQNEAQ (reference sequence). CDR3 size: 15 residues. CDR3 sequence (DNA): TGTGCCCTTCAGCTTAGGGACAGAGCATACAATGAGCAGTTCTTC. Protein: CALQLRDRAYNEQFF.

The rearrangement links TRBV2 to TRBJ1-5, with TRBD1 matching over 8 bases. Unmatched junction bases numbered 7, after V lost 7 bases and J lost 2 bases. The CDR3 runs 15 residues. Germline V lookup: CDR1 SNHLY, CDR2 FYNNEI. The CDR3 is CASISDRGGNQPQHF. The CDR3 nucleotides are TGTGCCAGCATTTCTGACAGGGGCGGCAATCAGCCCCAGCATTTT.